The 20 T cell receptor beta chains listed next were all sequenced from one sample in a study of cytomegalovirus exposure and HLA in healthy donors. PCR was performed using 60 Vbeta and 13 Jbeta primers. Clones were sequenced by immunoSEQ multiplex PCR, and TCRdb holds only the in-frame ones, with some missing. The sample gives some 120,000 clones, about 81% of which show up once; about 1% is in the top ten. The sample taken for sequencing was PBMCs. The receptors here all came from a woman aged 25 to 45 in good health and CMV-seronegative.

This rearrangement joins TRBV4-3 to TRBJ1-4, with D possibly being TRBD1 (5 bases). The CDR3 contains 16 residues. Germline CDR1 reads LGHNA; CDR2 reads YSLEER. V lost 4 bases, J lost 2 bases, and 14 bases lay in between. In DNA, the CDR3 is TGCGCCAGCAGCCGTGGTGGGGCTTTGACTAATGAAAAACTGTTTTTT. Its translation: CASSRGGALTNEKLFF.

V and J are TRBV6-5 and TRBJ1-1; no reliable D call. Per the germline V gene, CDR1 is MNHEY and CDR2 is SVGAGI. CDR3 length equals 14 residues. With 4 bases removed from V and 6 bases from J, the gap between germline ends came to 15 bases. The DNA of the CDR3 is TGTGCCAGCAGTTCGCGGATCGGCGTCCCTGAAGCTTTCTTT. This sequence encodes CASSSRIGVPEAFF.

The chain joins TRBV18 to TRBJ2-2, with 7 positions matching TRBD2. The CDR3 runs to 15 residues. The V gene's germline CDR1 is KGHSH and CDR2 LQKENI. The J segment lost 1 base and the V segment lost 8 bases, leaving 7 bases of the junction unmatched. The CDR3 DNA reads as TGTGCCAGCCCCGGGGGAGGGGTGAACACCGGGGAGCTGTTTTTT. Its translation is CASPGGGVNTGELFF.

The rearrangement links TRBV10-3 to TRBJ1-4; D remains unclear. The V end lost 10 bases, the J end lost 0 bases, and 15 bases lay between the germline ends. The CDR3 sequence is 15 residues long. Germline V gene data show CDR1 as ENHRY and CDR2 as SYGVKD. The DNA of the CDR3 is TGTGCCACCAAGGGAGGGCCGACAACTAATGAAAAACTGTTTTTT. This translates into CATKGGPTTNEKLFF.

This clone has a single count. The V and J genes are TRBV6-5 and TRBJ2-3, with TRBD2 as a possible D gene (6 bases). V was cut by 6 bases and J by 1 base, with 14 bases left in between. The CDR3 contains 15 residues. Per the germline V gene, CDR1 is MNHEY and CDR2 is SVGAGI. The DNA of the CDR3 is TGTGCCAGCAGCCGAACAGGAGGGCGCACAGATACGCAGTATTTT. This gives the protein CASSRTGGRTDTQYF.

CDR3 region: CAIVAEPNSPLHF. CDR3 nucleotide sequence: TGTGCCATCGTGGCGGAACCGAATTCACCCCTCCACTTT. The chain combines TRBV10-3 with TRBJ1-6; D is unresolved. This CDR3 region has 13 residues. The germline V and J ends were trimmed by 8 bases and 7 bases, with 12 bases remaining between them. Germline CDR1 and CDR2: ENHRY and SYGVKD.

The V call is TRBV6-4, the J call TRBJ2-2; TRBD2 matches at 12 bases. J was trimmed by 4 bases and V by 2 bases; bases with no gene match: 2. CDR3 length: 16 amino acids. Looked up from germline, CDR1 is MRHNA and CDR2 is SNTAGT. The CDR3 DNA reads TGTGCCAGCAGTGACGGACTAGCGGGGTCCACCGGGGAGCTGTTTTTT. As protein: CASSDGLAGSTGELFF.

V gene TRBV5-6 combines with J gene TRBJ1-2; tentative D call: TRBD1 (5 bases). The V end was cut by 5 bases, the J end by 2 bases, with 10 bases between. Germline values: CDR1 SGHDT, CDR2 YYEEEE. The CDR3 totals 13 residues. The CDR3 here is CASRGGINYGYTF. The CDR3 DNA reads as TGTGCCAGCAGGGGGGGAATAAACTATGGCTACACCTTC.

This chain uses TRBV20-1 with TRBJ1-1; 7 bases fit TRBD1. This CDR3 region has 11 residues. V lost 5 bases, J lost 5 bases, and 2 bases stayed unmatched. Per germline, CDR1 DFQATT and CDR2 SNEGSKA (reference sequence). In nucleotides, the CDR3 is TGCAGTGCTGAGACAGGGACTGAAGCTTTCTTT. Residues: CSAETGTEAFF.

This chain uses TRBV2 with TRBJ1-2, with D possibly TRBD1 on 6 matching bases. V was trimmed by 2 bases and J by 4 bases, leaving 14 bases between them. The CDR3 contains 15 residues. Germline V gives CDR1 SNHLY, CDR2 FYNNEI. Here the CDR3 reads CASSERRGLGYGYTF. The CDR3 region has the DNA TGTGCCAGCAGTGAACGCAGGGGCTTGGGCTATGGCTACACCTTC.

This chain connects TRBV27 to TRBJ2-7, with 8 bases aligning to TRBD2. V lost 0 bases, J lost 2 bases, and 0 bases stayed unmatched. CDR1 and CDR2 (germline): MNHEY, SMNVEV (reference sequence). The CDR3 covers 14 residues. The chain's CDR3 is CASSLSGLAYEQYF. CDR3 bases: TGTGCCAGCAGTTTATCGGGACTAGCCTACGAGCAGTACTTC.

The chain uses TRBV5-1 and TRBJ2-7, with 8 bases fitting TRBD1. This CDR3 spans 15 amino acids. Germline-derived CDR1 and CDR2 are SGHRS and YFSETQ. V dropped 4 bases and J dropped 5; count of bases not matched to a gene: 11. The CDR3 spells CASSRNQGAVNEQYF. CDR3 bases: TGCGCCAGCAGCCGAAATCAGGGGGCGGTCAACGAGCAGTACTTC.

This chain links TRBV4-3 with TRBJ1-6; TRBD1 agrees at 10 bases. The length of the CDR3 is 15 residues. CDR1 is LGHNA, CDR2 YSLEER, per germline. Trimming removed 5 bases from V and 9 bases from J; junction bases left unmatched: 7. For the CDR3, the DNA is TGCGCCAGCAGCTTAAGGACAGGGGGGCTTTCACCCCTCCACTTT. This gives the protein CASSLRTGGLSPLHF.

The rearrangement uses TRBV5-6 and TRBJ1-4; unclear D gene. Germline V lookup: CDR1 SGHDT, CDR2 YYEEEE. This CDR3 comprises 13 residues. Trimming took 5 bases from V and 5 from J, leaving 10 bases between them. In DNA form, the CDR3 reads TGTGCCAGCAGACGTGAGCCGAATGAAAAACTGTTTTTT. Translated: CASRREPNEKLFF.

V and J are TRBV27 and TRBJ2-3, with TRBD1 identical over 9 bases. The germline V gene has CDR1 MNHEY and CDR2 SMNVEV (reference sequence). The CDR3 has 18 residues. Unmatched junction bases numbered 14, after V lost 5 bases and J lost 2 bases. CDR3 region: CASSLGQGRKGNTDTQYF. The CDR3 DNA follows: TGTGCCAGCAGTCTCGGACAGGGGCGCAAGGGCAACACAGATACGCAGTATTTT.

This rearrangement joins TRBV5-8 to TRBJ2-1; maybe TRBD2 (6 bases). Germline V CDR1 and CDR2: SGHTS, YDEGEE. The CDR3 consists of 17 residues. V was trimmed by 1 base and J by 5 bases, leaving 19 bases between them. Here the CDR3 reads CASSLRLVTSPNNEQFF. The CDR3 region has the DNA TGTGCCAGCAGCTTGAGACTAGTAACGAGCCCTAACAATGAGCAGTTCTTC.

The chain uses TRBV29-1 and TRBJ1-1; a possible D gene is TRBD1 (5 bases). V was pared by 1 base and J by 3 bases, with 12 bases between. CDR3 length equals 14 residues. Germline values: CDR1 SQVTM, CDR2 ANQGSEA. The CDR3 reads CSVEGDYRYTEAFF. The DNA for the CDR3 is TGCAGCGTTGAAGGGGACTACCGGTACACTGAAGCTTTCTTT.

V usage is TRBV6-1 and J usage is TRBJ1-5, with 12 bases matching TRBD1. CDR1 is MNHNS and CDR2 is SASEGT in the germline V gene. With 6 bases clipped from V and 6 bases from J, the junction kept 3 bases outside the gene matches. This CDR3 spans 14 amino acids. The CDR3 is CASRRDRGPQPQHF. For the CDR3, the DNA is TGTGCCAGCAGGAGGGACAGGGGGCCTCAGCCCCAGCATTTT.

V gene TRBV29-1 combines with J gene TRBJ2-7; D possibly corresponds to TRBD2 (5 bases). The CDR3 is 11 amino acids. Germline lookup yields CDR1 SQVTM and CDR2 ANQGSEA. V was trimmed by 5 bases and J by 4 bases, leaving 9 bases between them. CDR3 sequence (DNA): TGCAGCGTTCTACTAGATTACGAGCAGTACTTC. It codes for CSVLLDYEQYF.

The V and J genes are TRBV2 and TRBJ1-5; 8 bases line up with TRBD1. Germline trimming cut 7 bases from V and 4 bases from J; bases unmatched to any gene: 3. The germline V gene has CDR1 SNHLY and CDR2 FYNNEI. The CDR3 length is 13 residues. The CDR3 loop is CASKQGGNQPQHF. DNA of the CDR3: TGTGCCAGCAAACAGGGGGGAAATCAGCCCCAGCATTTT. The full variable domain, its missing parts supplied by reference TRBV2 and TRBJ1-5, is EPEVTQTPSHQVTQMGQEVILRCVPISNHLYFYWYRQILGQKVEFLVSFYNNEISEKSEIFDDQFSVERPDGSNFTLKIRSTKLEDSAMYFCASKQGGNQPQHFGDGTRLSIL.